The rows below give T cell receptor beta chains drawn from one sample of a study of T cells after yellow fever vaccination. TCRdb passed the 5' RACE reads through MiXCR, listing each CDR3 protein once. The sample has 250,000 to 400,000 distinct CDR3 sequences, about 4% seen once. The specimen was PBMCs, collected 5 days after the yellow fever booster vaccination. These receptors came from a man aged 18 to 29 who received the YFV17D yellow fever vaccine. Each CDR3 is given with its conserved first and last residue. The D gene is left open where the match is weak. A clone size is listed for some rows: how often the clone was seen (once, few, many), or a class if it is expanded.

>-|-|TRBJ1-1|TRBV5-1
TGCGCCAGCAGAGAGGGACAGAACACTGAAGCTTTCTTT
CASREGQNTEAFF
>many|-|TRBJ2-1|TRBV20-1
TGCAGTGCTAAGCGGCCTTCTAGCGACTCCTACAATGAGCAGTTCTTC
CSAKRPSSDSYNEQFF
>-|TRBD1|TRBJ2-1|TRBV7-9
TGTGCCAGCAGCCCCCGCCCGACAGGGAATGAGCAGTTCTTC
CASSPRPTGNEQFF
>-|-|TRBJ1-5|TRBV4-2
TGTGCCAGCAGCCAAGAGACCATCAATCAGCCCCAGCATTTT
CASSQETINQPQHF
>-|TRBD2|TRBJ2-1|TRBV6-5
TGTGCCAGCAGCCCCGCCGCTAGCGGGGGGGCGAATGAGCAGTTCTTC
CASSPAASGGANEQFF
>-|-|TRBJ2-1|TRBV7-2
TGTGCCAGCAGCTTAGAGCCAGAGGGACGCGAGCAGTTCTTC
CASSLEPEGREQFF
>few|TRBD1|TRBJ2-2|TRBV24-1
TGTGCCACCAGCGAAACCGGACAGGGGGCAAACACCGGGGAGCTGTTTTTT
CATSETGQGANTGELFF
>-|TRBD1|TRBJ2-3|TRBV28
TGTGCCAGCAGTCAGGGACAGATCCTGGGAGATACGCAGTATTTT
CASSQGQILGDTQYF
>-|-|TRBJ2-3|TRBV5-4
TGTGCCAGCAGCTTGGCCTTGAGTGGAGTTGGCACAGATACGCAGTATTTT
CASSLALSGVGTDTQYF
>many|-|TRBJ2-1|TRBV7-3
TGTGCCAGCAGCTTAACGGGCCTCGGTGAGCAGTTCTTC
CASSLTGLGEQFF
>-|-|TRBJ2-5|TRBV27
TGTGCCAGCAGTCCCTTTCCAGGGGAGTACCAAGAGACCCAGTACTTC
CASSPFPGEYQETQYF
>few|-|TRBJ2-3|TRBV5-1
TGCGCCAGCAGCTTTTGGGCCATCGGCACAGATACGCAGTATTTT
CASSFWAIGTDTQYF
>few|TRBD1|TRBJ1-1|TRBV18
TGTGCCAGCTCACAGTATAAACAGGGGCTGAACACTGAAGCTTTCTTT
CASSQYKQGLNTEAFF
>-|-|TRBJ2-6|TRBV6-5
TGTGCCAGCAGTTACGCTGGGGCCAACGTCCTGACTTTC
CASSYAGANVLTF
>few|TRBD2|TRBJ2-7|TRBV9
TGTGCCAGCAGCCGAAGCGGGGTGCTCTCCTACGAGCAGTACTTC
CASSRSGVLSYEQYF
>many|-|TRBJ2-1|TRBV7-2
TGTGCCAGCAGCCCTCCCACGGCCAATGAGCAGTTCTTC
CASSPPTANEQFF
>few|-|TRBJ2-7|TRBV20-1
TGCAGTGCTAGAGGAGAGAGGGCGGACCTCTACGAGCAGTACTTC
CSARGERADLYEQYF
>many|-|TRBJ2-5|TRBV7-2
TGTGCCAGCAGCCTCCCCTGGGCAGGGATGGGAGAGACCCAGTACTTC
CASSLPWAGMGETQYF
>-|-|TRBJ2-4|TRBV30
TGTGCCTGGTCGGGTGGGACGGGAAACATTCAGTACTTC
CAWSGGTGNIQYF
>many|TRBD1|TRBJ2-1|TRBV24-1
TGTGCCACCAGTGATTCGACAGGGTTCGATGAGCAGTTCTTC
CATSDSTGFDEQFF
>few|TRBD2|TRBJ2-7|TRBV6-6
TGTGCCAGCAGTTCCCAGCGGGGGAGCTCCTACGAGCAGTACTTC
CASSSQRGSSYEQYF
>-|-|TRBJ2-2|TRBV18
TGTGCCAGCTCACCTGCTCGAGGGCAGCTAACCGGGGAGCTGTTTTTT
CASSPARGQLTGELFF
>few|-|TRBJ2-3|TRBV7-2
TGTGCCAGCAGGAGAGGCGGGGGCAGCGATACGCAGTATTTT
CASRRGGGSDTQYF
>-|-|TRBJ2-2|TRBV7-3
TGTGCCAGCAGCCCAGCCCCCAGGGGGGCTGCGAACACCGGGGAGCTGTTTTTT
CASSPAPRGAANTGELFF
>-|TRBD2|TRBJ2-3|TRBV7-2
TGTGCCAGCAGCCCAGGAGTAGCGGGGCCAGATACGCAGTATTTT
CASSPGVAGPDTQYF
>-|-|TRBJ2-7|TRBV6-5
TGTGCCAGCAGGACCGGGCAGGAGCTGACCTACGAGCAGTACTTC
CASRTGQELTYEQYF
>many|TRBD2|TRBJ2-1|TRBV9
TGTGCCAGCAGCGTTAGCGGGGGGTACAATGAGCAGTTCTTC
CASSVSGGYNEQFF
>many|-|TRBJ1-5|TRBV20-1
TGCAGTGCTAGAGATAGTAGGGGAGGACAGATCAATCAGCCCCAGCATTTT
CSARDSRGGQINQPQHF
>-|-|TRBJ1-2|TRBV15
TGTGCCACCAGCAGAGATCTAGAGAACTATGGCTACACCTTC
CATSRDLENYGYTF
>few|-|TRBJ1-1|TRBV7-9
TGTGCCAGCAGCTTAGTACTCGGGGGGGGCACTGAAGCTTTCTTT
CASSLVLGGGTEAFF
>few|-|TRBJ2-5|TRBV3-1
TGTGCCAGCAGCGCGCGGCCCGAAGGAGGGGAAGAGACCCAGTACTTC
CASSARPEGGEETQYF
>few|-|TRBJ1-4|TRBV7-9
TGTGCCAGCAGCGACAAGGAGGCCACTAATGAAAAACTGTTTTTT
CASSDKEATNEKLFF
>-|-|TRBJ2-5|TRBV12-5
TGTGCTAGTGGTAACATGTATGGAGAGACCCAGTACTTC
CASGNMYGETQYF
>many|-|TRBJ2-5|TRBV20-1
TGCAGTGCTAGAGTGGCCCCTGGGGTAGACGAGACCCAGTACTTC
CSARVAPGVDETQYF
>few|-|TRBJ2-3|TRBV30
TGTGCCTGGAGTCAAGGGGGGGGCAGAGATACGCAGTATTTT
CAWSQGGGRDTQYF
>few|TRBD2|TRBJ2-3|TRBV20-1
TGCAGTGCTAGAGATCAAGCGGGGGCCGACACAGATACGCAGTATTTT
CSARDQAGADTDTQYF
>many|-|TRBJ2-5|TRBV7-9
TGTGCCAGCAGCATCCGGGCACAAGAGACCCAGTACTTC
CASSIRAQETQYF
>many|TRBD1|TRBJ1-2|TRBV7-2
TGTGCCAGCAGCCCGCGGGACAGCCGTAACTATGGCTACACCTTC
CASSPRDSRNYGYTF
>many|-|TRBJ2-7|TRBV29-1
TGCAGCACTGGTGGGGGTCGCGAGCAGTACTTC
CSTGGGREQYF
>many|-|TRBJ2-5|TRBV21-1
TGTGCCGGGGCTAGCGGGGGACCTAAAGAGACCCAGTACTTC
CAGASGGPKETQYF
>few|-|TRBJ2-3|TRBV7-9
TGTGCCAGCAGCGACCGGGTCAGGGATACGCAGTATTTT
CASSDRVRDTQYF
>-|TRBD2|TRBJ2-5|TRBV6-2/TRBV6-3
TGTGCCAGCAGTAACGGACTAGCGACAGAGACCCAGTACTTC
CASSNGLATETQYF
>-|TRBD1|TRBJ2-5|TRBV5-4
TGTGCCAGCAGCCTTGACAGGGGGCTTCTCGAGACCCAGTACTTC
CASSLDRGLLETQYF
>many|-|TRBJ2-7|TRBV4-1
TGCGCCAGCAGCCAAGTCCTCGGGCGGAGCTCCTACGAGCAGTACTTC
CASSQVLGRSSYEQYF
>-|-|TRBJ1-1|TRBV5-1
TGCGCCAGCAGCTTGAGCGTGACAGGGAACACTGAAGCTTTCTTT
CASSLSVTGNTEAFF
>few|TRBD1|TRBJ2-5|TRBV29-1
TGCAGCGCCCGACAGGGAAGAGAGACCCAGTACTTC
CSARQGRETQYF
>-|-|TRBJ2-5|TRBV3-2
TGTGCCAGCAGCCCCGGACTAGCGGTGGATGAGACCCAGTACTTC
CASSPGLAVDETQYF
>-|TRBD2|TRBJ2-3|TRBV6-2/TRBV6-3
TGTGCCAGCAGTTACGGACTAGCAGATACGCAGTATTTT
CASSYGLADTQYF
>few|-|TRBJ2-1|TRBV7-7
TGTGCCAGCAGCGCTACAGGTCGTGAGCAGTTCTTC
CASSATGREQFF
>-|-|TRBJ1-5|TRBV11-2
TGTGCCAGCAGCCTAGCCGGGGCACCCAATCAGCCCCAGCATTTT
CASSLAGAPNQPQHF
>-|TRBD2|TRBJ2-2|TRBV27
TGTGCCAGCGGTTCTCCGGGACTAGGGCGCACCGGGGAGCTGTTTTTT
CASGSPGLGRTGELFF
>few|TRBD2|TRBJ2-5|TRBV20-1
TGCAGTGCTAGAGATCCCAGCGGGGGTGGAGAGACCCAGTACTTC
CSARDPSGGGETQYF
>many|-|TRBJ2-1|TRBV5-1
TGCGCCAGCAGCACGGGCCTCCCCTCCTACAATGAGCAGTTCTTC
CASSTGLPSYNEQFF
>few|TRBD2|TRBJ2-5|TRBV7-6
TGTGCCAGCAGCCTACTAGCGGGGGGGCCGGAGACCCAGTACTTC
CASSLLAGGPETQYF
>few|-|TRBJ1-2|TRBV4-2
TGTGCCAGCAGCCTTAACTCGGGGGCGCCGACCCAGTTAAATGGCTACACCTTC
CASSLNSGAPTQLNGYTF
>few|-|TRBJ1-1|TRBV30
TGTGCCTGGAGTGTACTCCTGAACACTGAAGCTTTCTTT
CAWSVLLNTEAFF
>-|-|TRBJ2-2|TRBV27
TGTGCCAGCAGTTTGGGGACCCATACCGGGGAGCTGTTTTTT
CASSLGTHTGELFF
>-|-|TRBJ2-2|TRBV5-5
TGTGCCAGCAGCTTGGCCTGGCGTAACGGGGAGCTGTTTTTT
CASSLAWRNGELFF
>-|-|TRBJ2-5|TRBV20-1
TGCAGTGCTAGACTACCCCAGCGGGACCAAGAGACCCAGTACTTC
CSARLPQRDQETQYF